The subject of this entry is one TCR beta chain. This table comes from immunoSEQ multiplex PCR, and its TCRdb copy is limited to in-frame clones, with some not included. Here the sample spans 13,000 or so clones, 77% being singletons. CDR1 and CDR2 (germline): SGHAT, FQNNGV. The CDR3 covers 12 residues. The ends were cut back, 1 base at V and 4 bases at J, with 5 bases in the middle. This specimen belongs to a study of OX40 agonist ivuxolimab in advanced cancers. Autoimmune disease history or systemic immunosuppression disqualified patients. Sequences were derived from CD4+ or CD8+ T cells sorted from blood, sampled in a trial of the OX40 agonist ivuxolimab. The V and J genes are TRBV11-2 and TRBJ2-7; D is unresolved. This receptor was identified in an adult with an advanced solid tumor such as melanoma, head and neck, liver or kidney cancer. Here the CDR3 reads CASSLAAYEQYF. The CDR3 bases are TGTGCCAGCAGCTTAGCCGCTTACGAGCAGTACTTC.